The source of this TCR beta chain is a study of blood T cell repertoires in COVID-19. At the level of the study: COVID-19 samples, acute and convalescent, were from the United States, Italy and Spain. Sample material is recorded as cDNA or gDNA derived from T cells, B-cell-depleted T cells, or PBMCs.

The data were produced by immunoSEQ multiplex PCR, yet TCRdb's version contains in-frame clones alone and is incomplete. The sample has about 65,000 clones, 75% to 85% seen once; the top ten hold more than 13%. This CDR3 region has 17 residues. Germline lookup yields CDR1 SGHKS and CDR2 YYEKEE (reference sequence). Trimming cost V 4 bases and J 1 base; bases outside gene matches: 8. The genes are TRBV5-5 and TRBJ2-3; 11 bases line up with TRBD2. Sequenced sample: peripheral blood. This receptor was obtained from an elderly man with acute or convalescent COVID-19. CDR3 residues: CASSAWGGLAGTDTQYF. The CDR3 DNA reads as TGTGCCAGCAGCGCCTGGGGGGGACTAGCGGGCACAGATACGCAGTATTTT.